This is a list of T cell receptor beta chains from one sample in a study of blood T cell repertoires in COVID-19. Clones were read by immunoSEQ multiplex PCR, and TCRdb kept only the in-frame ones, dropping some. Of 250,000 to 350,000 clones listed, 80% to 90% are singletons. Sequencing used PBMCs or T cells enriched from blood (not recorded which). Receptor source: a woman aged 18-30 years who had recovered from COVID-19. The CDR3 runs from the conserved cysteine through the conserved F or W. The D gene is left open where the match is weak.

TGTGCCAGCAGCCAGGAGCAGACCATGAACACTGAAGCTTTCTTT,CASSQEQTMNTEAFF,.,TRBV3-1/TRBV3-2,TRBJ1-1
TGTGCCAGCAGTCACGGACAGGTCTACACTGAAGCTTTCTTT,CASSHGQVYTEAFF,TRBD1,TRBV6-5,TRBJ1-1
TGTGCCATCAGTGGCCGGGAAAATGAGCAGTTCTTC,CAISGRENEQFF,.,TRBV10-3,TRBJ2-1
TGTGCCAGCAGCCGATGGGGCTCTGGGGCTTTCTTT,CASSRWGSGAFF,.,TRBV3-1/TRBV3-2,TRBJ1-1
TGCAGCACCAAAAGCACAGAGACCCAGTACTTC,CSTKSTETQYF,.,TRBV29-1,TRBJ2-5
TGTGCCAGCAGTCTCGGCTACGAGCAGTACTTC,CASSLGYEQYF,.,TRBV6-7,TRBJ2-7
TGCACCAGCAGCCAAGCGGTCCTAGCTCTCTCCTACAATGAGCAGTTCTTC,CTSSQAVLALSYNEQFF,.,TRBV1,TRBJ2-1
TGTGCCAGCAGCTTGGACAGGGAAGATGGCTACACCTTC,CASSLDREDGYTF,.,TRBV5-8,TRBJ1-2
TGTGCCAGCAGTGGTAGCGGGGGGGCCGGGGATACGCAGTATTTT,CASSGSGGAGDTQYF,TRBD2,TRBV2,TRBJ2-3
TGTGCCAGCAGCTACACAGGGGGCACTGAAGCTTTCTTT,CASSYTGGTEAFF,TRBD1,TRBV5-6,TRBJ1-1
TGCGCCAGCAGCCAGCGGACAGGGGGCCGGAGCAATCAGCCCCAGCATTTT,CASSQRTGGRSNQPQHF,TRBD1,TRBV4-1,TRBJ1-5
TGTGCCAGTGAGGGAGCTCCTTATTCACCCCTCCACTTT,CASEGAPYSPLHF,.,TRBV19,TRBJ1-6
TGTGCCAGCAGCTTAGGAACCGGGCTCGGGGGAGCTTTCTTT,CASSLGTGLGGAFF,.,TRBV11-2,TRBJ1-1
TGTGCCAGCAGTGAAATTAGAATAACCTACGAGCAGTACTTC,CASSEIRITYEQYF,.,TRBV6-1,TRBJ2-7
TGTGCCAGCAGCTTAGGGGCGCAGGGGGCGAGGGCTGAAGCTTTCTTT,CASSLGAQGARAEAFF,TRBD1,TRBV11-3,TRBJ1-1
TGCGCCAGCAGCAGGCTAGCGGGGGGGCTAGAGACCCAGTACTTC,CASSRLAGGLETQYF,TRBD2,TRBV5-1,TRBJ2-5
TGCGCCAGCAGCGCCGGGACAAAGCACGAGCAGTACTTC,CASSAGTKHEQYF,.,TRBV5-1,TRBJ2-7
TGTGCCAGCTCACTCGACAGGAGTAATGAAAAACTGTTTTTT,CASSLDRSNEKLFF,.,TRBV18,TRBJ1-4